The 27 T cell receptor beta chains given below trace back to one sample, sequenced in a study of tumor-infiltrating lymphocytes in primary liver carcinoma. The investigators made TCR beta cDNA from approximately 500 ng total RNA, using a constant-region primer. Libraries covering TCR beta were generated through three nested multiplex PCR rounds (using a slightly modified ARM-PCR). Two initial PCR rounds of around 10 cycles each paired TRBV1-TRBV30 forward primers with a C-beta reverse primer. TCRdb itself ran the multiplex PCR reads through MiXCR, one entry per CDR3 protein. This sample has over 100,000 distinct CDR3 sequences, with approximately 71% found just once. Co-extracted RNA and DNA came from approximately 20-30 mg of unsorted bulk tissue. Sequenced input: tumor-adjacent normal liver tissue. The receptors were sampled from a woman aged 55-70 years with primary liver carcinoma and hepatitis B virus infection.

The CDR3 DNA sequence: TGCGCCAGCAGCTTGCGGCGGGGGGGGACAGATACGCAGTATTTT. This codes for CASSLRRGGTDTQYF. The chain employs TRBV5-1 and TRBJ2-3; TRBD2 aligns across 9 bases. Looked up from germline, CDR1 is SGHRS and CDR2 is YFSETQ. The V segment lost 1 base and the J segment 3 bases; nucleotides outside the gene matches: 3. This CDR3 has 15 amino acids.

Regarding this clonotype: A read error may explain this, as a much larger clone is one base away. V is TRBV4-1 and J is TRBJ2-3, with D unresolved. V lost 1 base and J 7 bases, leaving 12 bases between the germline ends. The CDR3 has 14 residues. Per germline, CDR1 MGHRA and CDR2 YSYEKL. The CDR3 sequence is CASSQGGIGNTQYF. CDR3 DNA sequence: TGCGCCAGCAGCCAAGGGGGTATAGGGAATACGCAGTATTTT.

The chain links TRBV12-3 or TRBV12-4 to TRBJ1-5, with D uncertain. V was shortened by 5 bases and J by 7 bases, with 12 bases between the two germline ends. This CDR3 spans 13 amino acids. CDR3 DNA sequence: TGTGCCAGCAGTCCCCTGGTAATCCAGCCCCAGCATTTT. Translated: CASSPLVIQPQHF.

This clonotype has a single count. The chain carries TRBV14 and TRBJ2-7; D unclear. The ends were cut back, 2 bases at V and 3 bases at J, with 8 bases in the middle. Per germline, CDR1 SGHDN and CDR2 FVKESK. The CDR3 totals 13 residues. CDR3 loop: CASSQNFVYEQYF. The CDR3 DNA is TGTGCCAGCAGCCAAAATTTCGTCTACGAGCAGTACTTC.

There are many counts of this clonotype. The chain uses TRBV6-5 and TRBJ2-7; tentatively, D is TRBD1 (6 bases). V gave up 4 bases and J gave up 3 bases, with 13 bases separating them. This CDR3 has 14 amino acids. The germline V gene has CDR1 MNHEY and CDR2 SVGAGI. The CDR3 sequence is CASSSDSSDYEQYF. DNA for the CDR3: TGTGCCAGCAGTTCGGACAGCTCGGACTACGAGCAGTACTTC.

The CDR3 reads CASSQKGRGVTYNEQFF. The CDR3 region has the DNA TGTGCCAGCAGCCAAAAAGGGAGAGGGGTAACCTACAATGAGCAGTTCTTC. The rearrangement joins TRBV4-2 to TRBJ2-1, with D perhaps given as TRBD1 or TRBD2 (5 bases each). Germline V gene data show CDR1 as LGHNA and CDR2 as YNFKEQ. V was shortened by 2 bases and J by 2 bases, with 16 bases between the two germline ends. This CDR3 comprises 17 residues.

Of note for this clonotype: One end of the junction fails to match germline, which may point to a read error. The chain recombines TRBV5-5 with TRBJ2-5; D remains ambiguous. Germline V gene data show CDR1 as SGHKS and CDR2 as YYEKEE (reference sequence). The CDR3 extends over 12 amino acids. CDR3 protein: CASSQNGETQHF. In nucleotides, the CDR3 is TGTGCAAGCAGTCAGAATGGAGAGACCCAGCACTTC.

This clonotype has a count of ten or more. This chain links TRBV6-1 with TRBJ1-5; the match to TRBD1 covers 7 bases. Trimming at V came to 7 bases and at J to 0 bases, leaving 9 bases not matched to a gene. CDR3 length equals 16 residues. CDR1 is MNHNS and CDR2 is SASEGT in the germline V gene. CDR3 region: CASTQGQRNSNQPQHF. CDR3 DNA sequence: TGTGCCAGCACCCAGGGACAGCGGAATAGCAATCAGCCCCAGCATTTT.

To note about this clonotype: Possible read error: a much larger clone is one base away. The chain uses TRBV10-3 and TRBJ2-4; 8 bases fit TRBD2. The V gene end was trimmed by 2 bases and the J gene end by 8 bases; junction bases not matched to a gene: 14. The germline V gene encodes CDR1 ENHRY and CDR2 SYGVKD. The CDR3 sequence is 17 residues long. The CDR3 region is CAISEARLARESDIQYF. Written as DNA, the CDR3 is TGTGCCATCAGTGAGGCCCGACTAGCGAGAGAGTCGGACATTCAGTACTTC.

J is TRBJ2-5 and V is TRBV29-1; possibly TRBD1 or TRBD2 for D (5 bases each). The germline V gene has CDR1 SQVTM and CDR2 ANQGSEA. The CDR3 spans 12 residues. The CDR3 bases are TGCAGGCTTGATAGAGGGGAAGAGACCCAGTACTTC. It is translated as CRLDRGEETQYF.

This clonotype occurred many times. The CDR3 region has the DNA TGTGCCAGCAGTGTACAGAGGAGCAATCAGCCCCAGCATTTT. Translating gives CASSVQRSNQPQHF. The chain is built from TRBV6-1 and TRBJ1-5, with D unclear. V was shortened by 4 bases and J by 1 base, with 8 bases between the two germline ends. This CDR3 is 14 amino acids long. The germline V gene encodes CDR1 MNHNS and CDR2 SASEGT.

Concerning this clonotype itself: This sequence may be a read error, since a much larger clone differs from it by one base. This chain connects TRBV5-8 to TRBJ2-2; 10 nucleotides align to TRBD2. Germline values: CDR1 SGHTS, CDR2 YDEGEE. The CDR3 loop spans 19 amino acids. V was clipped by 3 bases and J by 4 bases; unmatched bases: 15. CDR3 bases: TGTGCCAGCAGCTCAACCTGGGCTAGCGGGAGCCGCAGCACCGGGGAGCTGTTTTTT. Translation: CASSSTWASGSRSTGELFF.

Note on this clonotype: At one of its ends the junction is not consistent with the germline gene, which may arise from a read error. This rearrangement joins TRBV20-1 to TRBJ2-1; TRBD1 is a possible D gene (6 bases). This CDR3 has 14 residues. Per germline, CDR1 DFQATT and CDR2 SNEGSKA (reference sequence). The DNA for the CDR3 is TGCAATGCTAATCCCAGGGGCCTATACAATGAACAGTTCTTC. Translated, it gives CNANPRGLYNEQFF.

The sample holds one count of this clonotype. A read error may produce the germline difference seen at one junction end. The genes are TRBV6-5 and TRBJ2-3; D gene ambiguous. Germline loops: CDR1 MNHEY, CDR2 SVGAGI. This CDR3 comprises 15 residues. The CDR3 protein is CVSRRARVNTETQYF. The CDR3 nucleotides read TGTGTCAGCAGGAGAGCGAGAGTGAACACAGAAACGCAGTATTTT.

Note on this clonotype: In this CDR3 the conserved last residue, phenylalanine or tryptophan, is missing, so a read error is likely. It is unclear where the CDR3 begins or ends on the DNA, so no DNA is shown, and the CDR3 is as TCRdb lists it. This chain links TRBV5-6 with TRBJ1-1; the D call TRBD1 from the table was never checked on the DNA. Germline values: CDR1 SGHDT, CDR2 YYEEEE. The CDR3 is 16 amino acids in total, end residues counted. The chain's CDR3 is CASSLGGTGMNAETFS.

As regards this clonotype: With a much larger clone just one base away, this may be a read error. The chain is built from TRBV5-4 and TRBJ2-7, with D perhaps matching TRBD1 (5 bases). V dropped 2 bases and J dropped 3 bases, with 15 bases sitting between them. The germline V gene has CDR1 SGHNT and CDR2 YYREEE (reference sequence). This CDR3 has 15 amino acids. In nucleotides, the CDR3 is TGTGCCAGCAGCTTCTCTAGGGGCATGGGCTACGAGCAGTACTTC. Translating it yields CASSFSRGMGYEQYF.

This clonotype was detected ten times or more. The rearrangement joins TRBV5-1 to TRBJ2-7; 9 bases match TRBD1. The CDR3 sequence is 14 residues long. Germline V gene data show CDR1 as SGHRS and CDR2 as YFSETQ. The V gene end was trimmed by 3 bases and the J gene end by 7 bases; junction bases not matched to a gene: 8. In DNA, the CDR3 is TGCGCCAGCAGCTACGGGACAGGGTCTGAAGAGCAGTACTTC. It is translated as CASSYGTGSEEQYF.

A note on this clonotype: The junction does not match germline at one end; this may be a read error. The V gene is TRBV29-1, the J gene TRBJ2-1; 7 bases match TRBD1. In germline, CDR1 is SQVTM, CDR2 ANQGSEA. The CDR3 length is 13 residues. The CDR3 spells CSVARDSDNKQFF. The CDR3 DNA is TGCAGCGTTGCAAGGGACAGCGACAATAAGCAGTTCTTC.

By share, this clonotype counts as medium-sized (0.01 to 0.1%). J is TRBJ2-1 and V is TRBV11-3; D might be TRBD2 (6 bases). Germline V gives CDR1 SGHNT, CDR2 YENEEA. V lost 1 base and J 7 bases, leaving 14 bases between the germline ends. This CDR3 is 15 amino acids long. The CDR3 here is CASSLGVGSGNEQFF. CDR3 coding DNA: TGTGCCAGCAGCTTAGGGGTCGGGAGTGGGAATGAGCAGTTCTTC.

The rearrangement links TRBV28 to TRBJ2-1; 7 bases are a match to TRBD1. The CDR3 runs to 17 residues. The germline CDR1 and CDR2 sequences are MDHEN and SYDVKM. Trimming cost V 3 bases and J 2 bases; bases outside gene matches: 10. This CDR3 is CASSFTPGTVTYNEQFF. In DNA, the CDR3 is TGTGCCAGCAGTTTTACCCCCGGGACAGTCACCTACAATGAGCAGTTCTTC.

In this sample, this clonotype turned up a few times. Since the CDR3 does not end with the conserved phenylalanine or tryptophan, this likely comes from a read error. The chain has TRBV5-5 and TRBJ2-1, with 13 positions matching TRBD2. CDR3 length: 16 residues. The germline CDR1 and CDR2 sequences are SGHKS and YYEKEE (reference sequence). V was clipped by 3 bases and J by 4 bases; unmatched bases: 4. The chain's CDR3 is CASSSGLAGAYNEQFL. For the CDR3, the DNA is TGTGCCAGCAGCTCCGGACTAGCGGGGGCTTACAATGAGCAGTTCCTC.

As concerns this clonotype: With a much larger clone just one base away, this may be a read error. The rearrangement joins TRBV7-9 to TRBJ2-3, with TRBD2 identical over 7 bases. V was clipped by 5 bases and J by 2 bases; unmatched bases: 10. From germline, CDR1 is SEHNR and CDR2 FQNEAQ (reference sequence). The CDR3 extends over 16 amino acids. The CDR3: CASSHGGSPPTDTQYF. DNA of the CDR3: TGTGCCAGCAGCCACGGGGGGAGCCCCCCCACAGATACGCAGTATTTT.

This clonotype has at least ten counts. The chain links TRBV4-1 to TRBJ2-3; TRBD2 is a possible D gene (5 bases). CDR1 is MGHRA, CDR2 YSYEKL, per germline. The length of the CDR3 is 16 residues. Trimming cost V 6 bases and J 0 bases, with 16 bases left between them. The CDR3 loop is CASRPRTGPSTDTQYF. Here the CDR3 DNA reads TGCGCCAGCAGACCGAGGACTGGGCCTAGCACAGATACGCAGTATTTT.

V gene TRBV28 combines with J gene TRBJ2-5; D not certain. The V end lost 5 bases, the J end lost 5 bases, and 12 bases lay between the germline ends. CDR3 length equals 13 residues. The V gene's germline CDR1 is MDHEN and CDR2 SYDVKM. CDR3 amino acids: CASSPTGRETQYF. CDR3 in DNA: TGTGCCAGCAGTCCTACGGGCAGGGAGACCCAGTACTTC.

This clonotype was seen once. The chain couples TRBV14 to TRBJ2-1; D is possibly TRBD1 (6 bases). CDR3 size: 16 residues. Germline CDR1 is SGHDN and CDR2 is FVKESK. Trimming removed 7 bases from V and 1 base from J, with 17 bases in between. CDR3 nucleotides: TGTGCCAGCAACCAGGGGAGACAACCTTCCTACAATGAGCAGTTCTTC. Translation: CASNQGRQPSYNEQFF.

For this clonotype: A much larger clone sits a single nucleotide away, making a read error possible. The V gene is TRBV5-1, the J gene TRBJ2-5, with no clear D. In germline, CDR1 is SGHRS, CDR2 YFSETQ. Trimming cost V 7 bases and J 0 bases, with 10 bases left between them. The CDR3 contains 13 residues. The CDR3 region has the DNA TGCGCCAGCCGCATTAGGGACCAAGAGACCCAGTACTTC. It encodes CASRIRDQETQYF. Full variable domain (missing parts from reference TRBV5-1 and TRBJ2-5): KAGVTQTPRYLIKTRGQQVTLSCSPISGHRSVSWYQQTPGQGLQFLFEYFSETQRNKGNFPGRFSGRQFSNSRSEMNVSTLELGDSALYLCASRIRDQETQYFGPGTRLLVL.

The V call is TRBV10-3, the J call TRBJ2-1; D might be TRBD1 (5 bases). CDR3 length equals 14 residues. V lost 5 bases, J lost 1 base, and 9 bases lay in between. Germline V lookup: CDR1 ENHRY, CDR2 SYGVKD. The CDR3 bases are TGTGCCATCAGTACGGCAGGGTCCTACAATGAGCAGTTCTTC. Translation gives CAISTAGSYNEQFF.